One sample yielded the 18 T cell receptor beta chains listed below, sequenced in a study of cytomegalovirus exposure and HLA in healthy donors. PCR was performed using 60 Vbeta and 13 Jbeta primers. Sequencing was performed with immunoSEQ multiplex PCR; in TCRdb, only in-frame clones are kept and a portion is missing. The table has some 200,000 clones, about 80% seen once. The sample taken for sequencing was PBMCs. The receptors here all came from a boy younger than 18 in good health and CMV-seronegative.

The gene calls are TRBV19 and TRBJ1-2; 7 nucleotides line up with TRBD1. This CDR3 has 12 amino acids. Trimming cost V 7 bases and J 4 bases; bases outside gene matches: 3. Germline CDR1 and CDR2: LNHDA and SQIVND (reference sequence). The CDR3 nucleotides read TGTGCCAGTAATACAGGGGTCTATGGCTACACCTTC. It yields the protein CASNTGVYGYTF.

V gene TRBV6-1 combines with J gene TRBJ1-1; TRBD1 matches 7 bases. V gave up 6 bases and J gave up 7 bases; unmatched junction bases: 11. Germline loops: CDR1 MNHNS, CDR2 SASEGT. This CDR3 contains 14 residues. The CDR3 DNA is TGTGCCAGCAGGGTCCCGGGACAGTCATGTGAAGCTTTCTTT. This translates into CASRVPGQSCEAFF.

The V gene is TRBV5-8, the J gene TRBJ1-5, with unresolved D. Trimming shortened V by 1 base and J by 6 bases, and 5 bases separated the two germline ends. Germline V gene data show CDR1 as SGHTS and CDR2 as YDEGEE. The CDR3 contains 12 residues. The CDR3 protein is CASSLRSQPQHF. CDR3 sequence (DNA): TGTGCCAGCAGCTTGAGGAGTCAGCCCCAGCATTTT.

The rearrangement joins TRBV11-2 to TRBJ2-7; D gene ambiguous. V was trimmed by 5 bases and J by 6 bases, leaving 11 bases between them. The CDR3 runs 12 residues. CDR1 and CDR2 (germline): SGHAT, FQNNGV. The CDR3 loop reads CASSPYQSEQYF. As DNA, the CDR3 is TGTGCCAGCAGCCCCTACCAAAGCGAGCAGTACTTC.

The V gene is TRBV6-5, the J gene TRBJ2-7, with 9 bases aligning to TRBD1. V lost 2 bases and J lost 2; bases outside the gene matches: 1. CDR1 and CDR2 from the germline V gene are MNHEY and SVGAGI. This CDR3 region has 14 residues. CDR3 nucleotides: TGTGCCAGCAGTTACCGACAGGGGGCCTACGAGCAGTACTTC. Its protein is CASSYRQGAYEQYF.

This chain joins TRBV7-6 and TRBJ2-1, with TRBD1 matching over 10 bases. In germline, CDR1 is SGHVS, CDR2 FNYEAQ. V lost 1 base and J lost 5; bases outside the gene matches: 5. The CDR3 is 16 amino acids. CDR3 nucleotide sequence: TGTGCCAGCAGCTTAGATGGGACAGGGGTTAACAATGAGCAGTTCTTC. It is translated as CASSLDGTGVNNEQFF.

The genes are TRBV9 and TRBJ2-3; D ambiguous. CDR3 length equals 13 residues. CDR1 SGDLS and CDR2 YYNGEE come from the germline V gene. The V gene lost 7 bases and the J gene lost 2 bases, with 11 bases spanning the gap. CDR3 sequence: CASSRGDTDTQYF. CDR3 nucleotide sequence: TGTGCCAGCTCCCGTGGAGACACAGATACGCAGTATTTT.

This clone has a handful of counts. This chain links TRBV7-2 with TRBJ1-1; 7 bases are shared with TRBD1. Germline loops: CDR1 SGHTA, CDR2 FQGNSA. Germline trimming cut 8 bases from V and 2 bases from J; bases unmatched to any gene: 5. The CDR3 extends over 13 amino acids. CDR3 in DNA: TGTGCCAGCTCACGGGACAGAAACACTGAAGCTTTCTTT. Amino acid sequence: CASSRDRNTEAFF.

Here the CDR3 DNA reads TGTGCCAGCAGTGAGGACGGGGGCTATGGCTACACCTTC. Translation gives CASSEDGGYGYTF. The genes are TRBV6-1 and TRBJ1-2, with a weak D call TRBD1 (5 bases). V dropped 3 bases and J dropped 4 bases, with 9 bases sitting between them. The CDR3 has 13 amino acids. Germline CDR1 is MNHNS and CDR2 is SASEGT.

In DNA form, the CDR3 reads TGTGCCAGCAGTTTAGGACAGGGTCTGATAAGCAATCAGCCCCAGCATTTT. Translation: CASSLGQGLISNQPQHF. V and J are TRBV28 and TRBJ1-5; TRBD1 agrees at 8 bases. V was clipped by 2 bases and J by 1 base; unmatched bases: 7. Germline-derived CDR1 and CDR2 are MDHEN and SYDVKM. The CDR3 covers 17 residues.

The CDR3 reads CASNEWAANEKLFF. Here the CDR3 DNA reads TGTGCCAGTAATGAGTGGGCAGCTAATGAAAAACTGTTTTTT. This chain uses TRBV19 with TRBJ1-4; D unresolved. There are 14 residues in the CDR3. Deletions cut 7 bases from V and 3 bases from J, with 12 bases between. Germline loops: CDR1 LNHDA, CDR2 SQIVND (reference sequence).

The chain recombines TRBV6-6 with TRBJ2-5; D remains ambiguous. Trimming pared 7 bases from V and 5 bases from J, leaving 11 bases between. Per the germline V gene, CDR1 is MNHNY and CDR2 is SVGAGI (reference sequence). This CDR3 is built from 12 residues. The CDR3 is CASTIKPETQYF. The CDR3 DNA reads TGTGCCAGCACTATCAAACCCGAGACCCAGTACTTC.

The chain is built from TRBV19 and TRBJ1-2; D unresolved. Trimming pared 4 bases from V and 8 bases from J, leaving 20 bases between. The germline V gene encodes CDR1 LNHDA and CDR2 SQIVND (reference sequence). The length of the CDR3 is 15 residues. Written as DNA, the CDR3 is TGTGCCAGTAGTACTGTCCTCGGCCGGTTACAGGGCTACACCTTC. It encodes CASSTVLGRLQGYTF. The whole variable domain, filled in from reference TRBV19 and TRBJ1-2, reads DGGITQSPKYLFRKEGQNVTLSCEQNLNHDAMYWYRQDPGQGLRLIYYSQIVNDFQKGDIAEGYSVSREKKESFPLTVTSAQKNPTAFYLCASSTVLGRLQGYTFGSGTRLTVV.

The rearrangement links TRBV4-1 to TRBJ2-1; TRBD2 agrees at 9 bases. CDR1 MGHRA and CDR2 YSYEKL come from the germline V gene. V lost 0 bases, J lost 7 bases, and 13 bases stayed unmatched. The CDR3 has 18 residues. CDR3 sequence: CASSQERTDSGSGNEQFF. CDR3 in DNA: TGCGCCAGCAGCCAAGAGAGGACTGATAGCGGGAGCGGAAATGAGCAGTTCTTC.

This chain joins TRBV5-4 and TRBJ2-5; 15 nucleotides align to TRBD2. The germline V gene encodes CDR1 SGHNT and CDR2 YYREEE (reference sequence). The CDR3 spans 16 residues. The ends lost 3 bases at V and 5 bases at J; junction bases unmatched: 5. Here the CDR3 DNA reads TGTGCCAGCAGCTCTAGGACTAGCGGGAGGGGGGAGACCCAGTACTTC. Translated: CASSSRTSGRGETQYF.

This rearrangement joins TRBV19 to TRBJ1-2, with D possibly being TRBD1 (5 bases). Trimming took 9 bases from V and 6 from J, leaving 17 bases between them. The germline CDR1 and CDR2 sequences are LNHDA and SQIVND (reference sequence). This CDR3 region has 13 residues. For the CDR3, the DNA is TGTGCCAGCGGGGAGGCGGACACCGATGGCTACACCTTC. Translated, it gives CASGEADTDGYTF.

Points on this clone: One end of the junction does not line up with germline, which may come from a read error. This sequence joins TRBV7-9 and TRBJ2-7; TRBD1 matches 7 bases. Germline-derived CDR1 and CDR2 are SEHNR and FQNEAQ (reference sequence). The length of the CDR3 is 15 residues. The CDR3, as DNA: TGTTCCAGCAGCTCCGACAGGGCTAGCTCCTACGAGCAGTACTTC. Protein sequence: CSSSSDRASSYEQYF. Looking up the rest from reference TRBV7-9 and TRBJ2-7 gives the full variable domain: DTGVSQNPRHKITKRGQNVTFRCDPISEHNRLYWYRQTLGQGPEFLTYFQNEAQLEKSRLLSDRFSAERPKGSFSTLEIQRTEQGDSAMYLCSSSSDRASSYEQYFGPGTRLTVT.

The chain carries TRBV5-1 and TRBJ2-3, with 7 bases identical to TRBD1. The germline CDR1 and CDR2 sequences are SGHRS and YFSETQ. V was clipped by 4 bases and J by 2 bases; unmatched bases: 10. CDR3 length equals 16 residues. Here the CDR3 reads CASSRPTGEFTDTQYF. The CDR3 region has the DNA TGCGCCAGCAGCCGACCTACAGGGGAGTTCACAGATACGCAGTATTTT.